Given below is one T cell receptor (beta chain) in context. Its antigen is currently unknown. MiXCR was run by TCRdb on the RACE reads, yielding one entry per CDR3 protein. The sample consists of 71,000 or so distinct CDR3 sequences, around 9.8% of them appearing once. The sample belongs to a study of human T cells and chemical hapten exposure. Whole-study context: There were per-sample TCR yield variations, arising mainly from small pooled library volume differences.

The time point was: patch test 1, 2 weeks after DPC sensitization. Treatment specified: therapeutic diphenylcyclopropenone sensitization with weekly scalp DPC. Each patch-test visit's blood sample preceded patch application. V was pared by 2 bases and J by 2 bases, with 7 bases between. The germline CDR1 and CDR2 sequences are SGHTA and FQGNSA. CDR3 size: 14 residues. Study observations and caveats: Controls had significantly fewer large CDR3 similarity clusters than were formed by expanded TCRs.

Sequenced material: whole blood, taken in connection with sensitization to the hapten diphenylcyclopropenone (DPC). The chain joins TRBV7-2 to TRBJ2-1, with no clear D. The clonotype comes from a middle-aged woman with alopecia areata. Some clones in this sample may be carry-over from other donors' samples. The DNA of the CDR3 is TGTGCCAGCAGCTTACTCCAGGCCTACAATGAGCAGTTCTTC. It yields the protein CASSLLQAYNEQFF.